Each of the 3 T cell receptor beta chains below was sequenced from the same sample in a study of T cells in Graves' hyperthyroidism and ophthalmopathy. Amplified TCR beta CDR3 regions came from RNA transcripts. HTBI primers drove first-round RT-PCR of the TCR CDR3. One entry per CDR3 protein, called by TCRdb with MiXCR from the multiplex PCR reads. The data show about 92,000 distinct CDR3 sequences, roughly 56% seen once. The sequenced material came from blood. The receptor source for this set is a woman between 35 and 50 years old with Graves' hyperthyroidism.

This clonotype showed up many times. This chain uses TRBV5-6 with TRBJ1-2; D is perhaps TRBD1 (6 bases). The CDR3 extends over 14 amino acids. Germline V gene data show CDR1 as SGHDT and CDR2 as YYEEEE. Deletions cut 4 bases from V and 5 bases from J, with 15 bases between. The CDR3 spells CASSPGQPWYGYTF. In nucleotides, the CDR3 is TGTGCCAGCAGCCCAGGACAGCCCTGGTATGGCTACACCTTC.

This clonotype has ten or more counts. The V and J genes are TRBV7-2 and TRBJ1-5; TRBD1 is a possible D gene (5 bases). Deletions cut 5 bases from V and 4 bases from J, with 12 bases between. The CDR3 totals 14 residues. Germline V CDR1 and CDR2: SGHTA, FQGNSA. CDR3: CASSPLRGNQPQHF. CDR3 nucleotides: TGTGCCAGCAGCCCGCTTCGGGGGAATCAGCCCCAGCATTTT.

This clonotype is medium-sized (0.01 to 0.1%) within its sample. This sequence joins TRBV24-1 and TRBJ2-2; TRBD2 might be the D (6 bases). The germline V and J ends were trimmed by 4 bases and 5 bases, with 10 bases remaining between them. This CDR3 contains 14 residues. Germline V CDR1 and CDR2: KGHDR, SFDVKD. CDR3 bases: TGTGCCACCAGTGAGCGGGACGGGACCGGGGAGCTGTTTTTT. As protein: CATSERDGTGELFF.